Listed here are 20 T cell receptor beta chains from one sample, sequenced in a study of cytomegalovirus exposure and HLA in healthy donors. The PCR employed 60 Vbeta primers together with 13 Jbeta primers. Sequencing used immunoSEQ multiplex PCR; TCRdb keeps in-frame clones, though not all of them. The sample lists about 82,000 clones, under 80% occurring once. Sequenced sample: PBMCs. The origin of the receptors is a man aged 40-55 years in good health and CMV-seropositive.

The CDR3 DNA follows: TGTGCCCTTAAAGCGGGAACCGGGGAGCTGTTTTTT. As protein: CALKAGTGELFF. This chain uses TRBV30 with TRBJ2-2; 7 positions match TRBD2. This CDR3 is built from 12 residues. After removal of 8 bases from V and 5 bases from J, the junction contained 5 bases not matched to a gene. Germline lookup yields CDR1 GTSNPN and CDR2 SVGIG (reference sequence).

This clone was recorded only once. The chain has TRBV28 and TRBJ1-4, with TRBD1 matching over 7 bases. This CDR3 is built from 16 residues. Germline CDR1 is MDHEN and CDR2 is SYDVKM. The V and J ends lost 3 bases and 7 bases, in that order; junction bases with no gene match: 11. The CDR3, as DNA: TGTGCCAGCAGTTTTGTAAGGTTGCAGGGGGGTGAAAAACTGTTTTTT. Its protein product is CASSFVRLQGGEKLFF.

CDR3 nucleotides: TGCGCCAGCAGCTTGGGGGCAGGGGAAGGGCCTAATGAAAAACTGTTTTTT. Protein sequence: CASSLGAGEGPNEKLFF. The chain employs TRBV5-1 and TRBJ1-4, with a possible D match to TRBD1 (6 bases). Germline V lookup: CDR1 SGHRS, CDR2 YFSETQ. The V end was cut by 0 bases, the J end by 3 bases, with 15 bases between. The CDR3 is 17 amino acids.

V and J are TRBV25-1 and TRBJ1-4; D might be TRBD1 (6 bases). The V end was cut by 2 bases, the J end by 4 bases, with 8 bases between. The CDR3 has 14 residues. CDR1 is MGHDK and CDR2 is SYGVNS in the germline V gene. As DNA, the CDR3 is TGTGCCAGCAGTGAAGACAGGTTTAATGAAAAACTGTTTTTT. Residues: CASSEDRFNEKLFF. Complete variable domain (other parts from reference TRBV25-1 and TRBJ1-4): EADIYQTPRYLVIGTGKKITLECSQTMGHDKMYWYQQDPGMELHLIHYSYGVNSTEKGDLSSESTVSRIRTEHFPLTLESARPSHTSQYLCASSEDRFNEKLFFGSGTQLSVL.

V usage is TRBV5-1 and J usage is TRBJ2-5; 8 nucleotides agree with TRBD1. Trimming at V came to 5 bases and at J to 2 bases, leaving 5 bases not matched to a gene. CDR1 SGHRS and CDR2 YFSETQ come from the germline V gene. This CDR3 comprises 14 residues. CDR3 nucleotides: TGCGCCAGCAGAGATGGGACAGGACAAGAGACCCAGTACTTC. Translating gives CASRDGTGQETQYF.

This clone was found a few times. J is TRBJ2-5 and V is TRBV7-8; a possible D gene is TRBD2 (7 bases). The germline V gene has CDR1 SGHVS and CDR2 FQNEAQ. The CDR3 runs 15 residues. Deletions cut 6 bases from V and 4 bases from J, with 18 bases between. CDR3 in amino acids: CASRLTGGFSETQYF. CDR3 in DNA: TGTGCCAGCAGGTTAACGGGGGGCTTTTCAGAGACCCAGTACTTC.

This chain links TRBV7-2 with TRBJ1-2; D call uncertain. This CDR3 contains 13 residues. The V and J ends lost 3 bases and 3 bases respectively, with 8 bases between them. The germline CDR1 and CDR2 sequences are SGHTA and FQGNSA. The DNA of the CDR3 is TGTGCCAGCAGCTTGAGTACGGACTATGGCTACACCTTC. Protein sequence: CASSLSTDYGYTF.

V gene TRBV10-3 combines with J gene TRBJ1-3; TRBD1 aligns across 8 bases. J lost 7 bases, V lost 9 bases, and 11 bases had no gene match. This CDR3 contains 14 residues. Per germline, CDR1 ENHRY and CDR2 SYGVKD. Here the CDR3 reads CAISDRALENTIYF. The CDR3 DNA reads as TGTGCCATTTCGGACAGGGCCTTGGAGAACACCATATATTTT.

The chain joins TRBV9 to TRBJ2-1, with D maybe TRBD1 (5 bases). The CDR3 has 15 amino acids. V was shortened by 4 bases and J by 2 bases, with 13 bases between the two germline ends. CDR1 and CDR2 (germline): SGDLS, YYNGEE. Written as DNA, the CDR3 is TGTGCCAGCAGCCCCTGGACAAACCCCTACAATGAGCAGTTCTTC. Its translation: CASSPWTNPYNEQFF.

The CDR3 DNA reads as TGCAGCGTTACAGACCCGGACAGGGGTATCGGCAATGAGCAGTTCTTC. Amino acids: CSVTDPDRGIGNEQFF. The chain uses TRBV29-1 and TRBJ2-1; 9 bases are shared with TRBD1. The CDR3 extends over 16 amino acids. V trimming: 5 bases; J trimming: 6 bases; junction bases outside the gene matches: 14. Germline CDR1 is SQVTM and CDR2 is ANQGSEA.

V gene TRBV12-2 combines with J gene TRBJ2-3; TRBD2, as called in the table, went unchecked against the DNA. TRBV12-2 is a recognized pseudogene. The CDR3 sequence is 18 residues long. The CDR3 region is CASRRGASGSKGSDTQYF. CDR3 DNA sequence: TGTGCAAGTCGCCGGGGGGCTAGCGGGAGTAAGGGGTCAGATACGCAGTATTTT.

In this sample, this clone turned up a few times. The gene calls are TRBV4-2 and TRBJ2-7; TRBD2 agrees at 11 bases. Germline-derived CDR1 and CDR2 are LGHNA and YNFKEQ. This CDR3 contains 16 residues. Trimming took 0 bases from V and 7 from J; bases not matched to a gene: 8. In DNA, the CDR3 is TGTGCCAGCAGCCAAGAGGGTGGGTCTAGCGGGAGGGAGCAGTACTTC. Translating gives CASSQEGGSSGREQYF.

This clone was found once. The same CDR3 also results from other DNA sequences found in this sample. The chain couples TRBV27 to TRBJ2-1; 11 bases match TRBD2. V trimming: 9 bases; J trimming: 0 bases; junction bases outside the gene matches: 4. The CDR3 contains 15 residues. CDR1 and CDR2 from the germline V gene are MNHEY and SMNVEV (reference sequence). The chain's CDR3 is CASGGLAGSYNEQFF. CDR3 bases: TGTGCCAGTGGAGGACTAGCGGGCTCCTACAATGAGCAGTTCTTC.

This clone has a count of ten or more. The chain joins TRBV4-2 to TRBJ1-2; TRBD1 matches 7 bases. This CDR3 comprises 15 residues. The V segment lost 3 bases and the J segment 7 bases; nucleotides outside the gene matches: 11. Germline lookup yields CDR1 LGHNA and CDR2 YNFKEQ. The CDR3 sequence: CASSHPLDRVGGYTF. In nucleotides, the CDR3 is TGTGCCAGCAGCCATCCCCTCGACAGGGTCGGTGGCTACACCTTC.

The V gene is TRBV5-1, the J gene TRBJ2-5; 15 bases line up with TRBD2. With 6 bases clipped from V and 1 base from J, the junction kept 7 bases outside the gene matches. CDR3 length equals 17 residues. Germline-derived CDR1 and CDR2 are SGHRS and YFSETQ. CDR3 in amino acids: CASTTGLAGGIQETQYF. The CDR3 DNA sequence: TGCGCCAGCACCACCGGACTAGCGGGAGGGATCCAAGAGACCCAGTACTTC.

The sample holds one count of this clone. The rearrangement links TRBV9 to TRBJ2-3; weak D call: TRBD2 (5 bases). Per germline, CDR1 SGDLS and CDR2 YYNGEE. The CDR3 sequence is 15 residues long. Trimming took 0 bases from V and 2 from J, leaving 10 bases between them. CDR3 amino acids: CASSVGGQYTDTQYF. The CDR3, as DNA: TGTGCCAGCAGCGTAGGCGGGCAGTACACAGATACGCAGTATTTT. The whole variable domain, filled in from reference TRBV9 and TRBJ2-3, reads DSGVTQTPKHLITATGQRVTLRCSPRSGDLSVYWYQQSLDQGLQFLIQYYNGEERAKGNILERFSAQQFPDLHSELNLSSLELGDSALYFCASSVGGQYTDTQYFGPGTRLTVL.

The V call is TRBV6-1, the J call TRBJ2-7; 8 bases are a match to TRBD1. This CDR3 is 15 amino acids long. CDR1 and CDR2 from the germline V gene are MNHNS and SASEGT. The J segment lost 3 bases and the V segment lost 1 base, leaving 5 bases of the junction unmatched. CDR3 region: CASSEDQGAHYEQYF. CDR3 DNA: TGTGCCAGCAGTGAAGACCAGGGGGCACACTACGAGCAGTACTTC.

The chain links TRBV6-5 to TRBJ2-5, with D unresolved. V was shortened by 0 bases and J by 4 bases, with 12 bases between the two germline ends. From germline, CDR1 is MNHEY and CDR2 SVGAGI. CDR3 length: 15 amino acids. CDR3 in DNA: TGTGCCAGCAGTTACTCAGAGGAAGTTACAGAGACCCAGTACTTC. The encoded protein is CASSYSEEVTETQYF.

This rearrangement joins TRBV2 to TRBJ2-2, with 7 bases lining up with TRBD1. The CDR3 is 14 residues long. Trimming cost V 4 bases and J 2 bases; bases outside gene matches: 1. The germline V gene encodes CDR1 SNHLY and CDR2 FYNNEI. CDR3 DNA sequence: TGTGCCAGCAGTGGGACAGGCAACACCGGGGAGCTGTTTTTT. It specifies CASSGTGNTGELFF.

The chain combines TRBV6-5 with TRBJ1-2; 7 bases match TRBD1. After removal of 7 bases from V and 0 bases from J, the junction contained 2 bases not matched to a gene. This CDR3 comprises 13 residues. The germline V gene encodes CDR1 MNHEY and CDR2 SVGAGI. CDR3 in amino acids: CASTQGANYGYTF. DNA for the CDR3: TGTGCCAGCACCCAGGGGGCTAACTATGGCTACACCTTC.